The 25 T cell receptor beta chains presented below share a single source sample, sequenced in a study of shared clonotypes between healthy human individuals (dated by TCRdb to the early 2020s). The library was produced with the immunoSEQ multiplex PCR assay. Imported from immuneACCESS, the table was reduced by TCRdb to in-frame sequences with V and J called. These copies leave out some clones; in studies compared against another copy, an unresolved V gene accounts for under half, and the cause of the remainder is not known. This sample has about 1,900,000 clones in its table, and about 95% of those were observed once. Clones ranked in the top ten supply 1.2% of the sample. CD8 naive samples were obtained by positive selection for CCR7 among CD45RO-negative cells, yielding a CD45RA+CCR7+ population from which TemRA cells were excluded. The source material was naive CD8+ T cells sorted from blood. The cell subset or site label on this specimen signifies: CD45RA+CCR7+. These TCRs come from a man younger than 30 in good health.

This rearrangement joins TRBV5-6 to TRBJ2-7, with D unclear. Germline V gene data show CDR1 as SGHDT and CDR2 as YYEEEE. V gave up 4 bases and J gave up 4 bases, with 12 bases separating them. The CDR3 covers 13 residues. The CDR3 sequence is CASSLSFIYEQYF. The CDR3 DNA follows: TGTGCCAGCAGCCTTAGTTTTATTTACGAGCAGTACTTC. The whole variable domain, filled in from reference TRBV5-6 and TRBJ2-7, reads DAGVTQSPTHLIKTRGQQVTLRCSPKSGHDTVSWYQQALGQGPQFIFQYYEEEERQRGNFPDRFSGHQFPNYSSELNVNALLLGDSALYLCASSLSFIYEQYFGPGTRLTVT.

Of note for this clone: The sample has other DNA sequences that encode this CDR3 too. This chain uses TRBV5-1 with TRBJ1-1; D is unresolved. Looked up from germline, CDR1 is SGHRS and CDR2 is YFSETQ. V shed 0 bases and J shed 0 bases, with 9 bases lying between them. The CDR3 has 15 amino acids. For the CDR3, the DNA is TGCGCCAGCAGCTTGGCTCTGGGCGTGAACACTGAAGCTTTCTTT. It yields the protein CASSLALGVNTEAFF.

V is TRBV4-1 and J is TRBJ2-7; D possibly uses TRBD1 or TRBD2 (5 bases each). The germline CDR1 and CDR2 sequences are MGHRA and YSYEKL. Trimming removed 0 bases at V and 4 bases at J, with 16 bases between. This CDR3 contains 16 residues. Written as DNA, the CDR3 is TGCGCCAGCAGCCAAGAAAGGGACCTAAGTCGGTACGAGCAGTACTTC. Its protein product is CASSQERDLSRYEQYF.

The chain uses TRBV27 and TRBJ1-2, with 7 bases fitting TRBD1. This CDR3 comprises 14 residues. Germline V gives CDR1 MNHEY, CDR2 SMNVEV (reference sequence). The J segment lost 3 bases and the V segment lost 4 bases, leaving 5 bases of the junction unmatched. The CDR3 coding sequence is TGTGCCAGCAGTTGGTCAGGGGGGGACTATGGCTACACCTTC. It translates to CASSWSGGDYGYTF.

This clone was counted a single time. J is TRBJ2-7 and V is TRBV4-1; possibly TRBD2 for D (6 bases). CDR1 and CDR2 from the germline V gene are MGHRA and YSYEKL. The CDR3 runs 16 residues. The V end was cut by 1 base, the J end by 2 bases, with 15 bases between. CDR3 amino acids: CASSQGRAGLPYEQYF. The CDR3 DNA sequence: TGCGCCAGCAGCCAAGGGAGGGCAGGGCTCCCCTACGAGCAGTACTTC.

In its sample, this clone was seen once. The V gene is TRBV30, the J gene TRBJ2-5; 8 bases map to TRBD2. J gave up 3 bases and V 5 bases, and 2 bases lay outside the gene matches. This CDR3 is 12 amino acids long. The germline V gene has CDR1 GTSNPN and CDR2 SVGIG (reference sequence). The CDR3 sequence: CAWEAGEETQYF. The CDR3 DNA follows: TGTGCCTGGGAAGCGGGAGAAGAGACCCAGTACTTC.

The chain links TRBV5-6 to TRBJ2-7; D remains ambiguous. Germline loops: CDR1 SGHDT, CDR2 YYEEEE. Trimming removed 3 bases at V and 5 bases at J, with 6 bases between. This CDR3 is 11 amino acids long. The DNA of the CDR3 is TGTGCCAGCAGCTGGACCAACGAGCAGTACTTC. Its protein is CASSWTNEQYF.

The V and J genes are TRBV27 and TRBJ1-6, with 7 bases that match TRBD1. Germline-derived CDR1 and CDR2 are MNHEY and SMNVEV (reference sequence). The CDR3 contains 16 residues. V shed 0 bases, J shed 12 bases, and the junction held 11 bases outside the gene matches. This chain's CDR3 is CASSLSVGGPHLPLHF. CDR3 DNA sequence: TGTGCCAGCAGTTTATCGGTAGGGGGCCCCCATTTACCCCTCCACTTT.

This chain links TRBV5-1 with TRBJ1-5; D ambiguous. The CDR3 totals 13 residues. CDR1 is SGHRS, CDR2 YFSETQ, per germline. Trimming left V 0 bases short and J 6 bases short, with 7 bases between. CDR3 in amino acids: CASSLVVGQPQHF. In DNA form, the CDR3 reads TGCGCCAGCAGCTTGGTTGTGGGTCAGCCCCAGCATTTT.

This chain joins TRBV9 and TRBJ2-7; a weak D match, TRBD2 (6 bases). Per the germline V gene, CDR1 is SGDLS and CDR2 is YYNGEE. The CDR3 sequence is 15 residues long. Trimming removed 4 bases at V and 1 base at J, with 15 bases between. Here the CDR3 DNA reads TGTGCCAGCAGCCCCCAGGACTACGGGTCCTACGAGCAGTACTTC. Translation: CASSPQDYGSYEQYF.

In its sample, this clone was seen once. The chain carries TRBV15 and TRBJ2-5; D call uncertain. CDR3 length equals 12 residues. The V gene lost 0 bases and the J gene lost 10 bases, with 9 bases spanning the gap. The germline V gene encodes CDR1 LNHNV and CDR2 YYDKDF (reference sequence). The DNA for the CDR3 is TGTGCCACCAGCAGAGATAGAACGGACCAGTACTTC. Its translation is CATSRDRTDQYF.

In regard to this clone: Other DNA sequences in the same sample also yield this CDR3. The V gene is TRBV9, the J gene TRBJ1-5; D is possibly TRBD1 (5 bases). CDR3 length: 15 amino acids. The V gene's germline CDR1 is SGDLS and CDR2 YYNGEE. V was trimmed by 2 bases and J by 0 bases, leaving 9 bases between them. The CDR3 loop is CASSVGPDSNQPQHF. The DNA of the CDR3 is TGTGCCAGCAGCGTGGGGCCGGATAGCAATCAGCCCCAGCATTTT.

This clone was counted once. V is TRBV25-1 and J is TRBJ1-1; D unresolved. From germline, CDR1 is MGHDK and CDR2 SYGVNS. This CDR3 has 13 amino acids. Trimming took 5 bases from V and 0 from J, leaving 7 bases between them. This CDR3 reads CASSLQMNTEAFF. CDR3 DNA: TGTGCCAGCAGTCTACAGATGAACACTGAAGCTTTCTTT.

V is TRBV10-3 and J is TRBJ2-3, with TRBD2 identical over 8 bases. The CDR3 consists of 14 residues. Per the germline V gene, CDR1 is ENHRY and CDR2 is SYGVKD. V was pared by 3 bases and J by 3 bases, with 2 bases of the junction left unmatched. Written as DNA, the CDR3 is TGTGCCATCAGTGATGGGACTAGTACAGATACGCAGTATTTT. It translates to CAISDGTSTDTQYF.

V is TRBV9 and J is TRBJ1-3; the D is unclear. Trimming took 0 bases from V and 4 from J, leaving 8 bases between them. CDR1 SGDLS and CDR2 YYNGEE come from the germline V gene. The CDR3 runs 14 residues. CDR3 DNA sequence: TGTGCCAGCAGCGTAGAACTCACCGGAAACACCATATATTTT. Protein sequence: CASSVELTGNTIYF.

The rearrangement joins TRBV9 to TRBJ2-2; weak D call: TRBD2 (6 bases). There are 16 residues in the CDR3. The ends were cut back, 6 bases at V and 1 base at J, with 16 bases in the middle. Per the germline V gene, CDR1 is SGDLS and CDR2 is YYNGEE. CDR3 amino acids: CASNLPAGLNTGELFF. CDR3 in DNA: TGTGCCAGCAATCTTCCGGCGGGATTGAACACCGGGGAGCTGTTTTTT.

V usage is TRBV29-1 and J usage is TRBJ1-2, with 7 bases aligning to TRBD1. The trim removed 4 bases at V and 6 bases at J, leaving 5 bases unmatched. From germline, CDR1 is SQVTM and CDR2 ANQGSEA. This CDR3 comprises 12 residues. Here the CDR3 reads CSVVETGNGYTF. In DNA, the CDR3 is TGCAGCGTTGTTGAGACAGGGAATGGCTACACCTTC.

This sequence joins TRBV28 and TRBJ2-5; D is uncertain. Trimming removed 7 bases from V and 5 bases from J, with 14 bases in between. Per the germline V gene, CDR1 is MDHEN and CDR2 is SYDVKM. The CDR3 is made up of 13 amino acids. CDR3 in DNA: TGTGCCAGCACCGTCGCGGTGGGGGAGACCCAGTACTTC. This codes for CASTVAVGETQYF. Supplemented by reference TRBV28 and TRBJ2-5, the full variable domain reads DVKVTQSSRYLVKRTGEKVFLECVQDMDHENMFWYRQDPGLGLRLIYFSYDVKMKEKGDIPEGYSVSREKKERFSLILESASTNQTSMYLCASTVAVGETQYFGPGTRLLVL.

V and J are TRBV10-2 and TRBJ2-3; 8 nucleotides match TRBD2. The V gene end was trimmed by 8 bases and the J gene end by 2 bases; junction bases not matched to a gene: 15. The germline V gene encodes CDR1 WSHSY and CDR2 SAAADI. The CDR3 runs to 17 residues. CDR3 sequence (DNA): TGCGCCAGCCGCCCCCTGGGCGGGGGGTGGGACACAGATACGCAGTATTTT. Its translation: CASRPLGGGWDTDTQYF.

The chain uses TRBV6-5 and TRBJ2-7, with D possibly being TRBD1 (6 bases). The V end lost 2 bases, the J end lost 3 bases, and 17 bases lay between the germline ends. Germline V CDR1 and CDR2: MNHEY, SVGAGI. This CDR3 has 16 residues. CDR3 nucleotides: TGTGCCAGCAGTTACACCCCAGGGACACCCAGCTACGAGCAGTACTTC. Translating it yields CASSYTPGTPSYEQYF.

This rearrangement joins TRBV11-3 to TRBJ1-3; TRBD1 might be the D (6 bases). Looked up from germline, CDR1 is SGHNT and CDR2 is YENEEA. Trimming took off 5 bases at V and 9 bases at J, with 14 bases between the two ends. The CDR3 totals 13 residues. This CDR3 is CASSLGTISTIYF. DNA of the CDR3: TGTGCCAGCAGCCTGGGGACAATAAGCACCATATATTTT.

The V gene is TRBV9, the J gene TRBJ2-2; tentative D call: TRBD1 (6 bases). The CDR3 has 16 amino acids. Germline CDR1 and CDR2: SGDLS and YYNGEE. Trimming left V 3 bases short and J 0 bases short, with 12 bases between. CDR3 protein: CASSAEQGPNTGELFF. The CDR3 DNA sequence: TGTGCCAGCAGCGCAGAACAGGGCCCGAACACCGGGGAGCTGTTTTTT.

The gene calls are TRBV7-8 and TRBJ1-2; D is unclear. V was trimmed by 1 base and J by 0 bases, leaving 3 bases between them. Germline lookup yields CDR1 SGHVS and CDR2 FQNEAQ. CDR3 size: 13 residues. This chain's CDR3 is CASSLVTNYGYTF. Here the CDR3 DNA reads TGTGCCAGCAGCTTAGTGACTAACTATGGCTACACCTTC.

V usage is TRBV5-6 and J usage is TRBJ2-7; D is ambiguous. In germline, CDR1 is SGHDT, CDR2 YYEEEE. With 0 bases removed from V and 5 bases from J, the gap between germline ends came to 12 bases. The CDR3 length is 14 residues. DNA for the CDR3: TGTGCCAGCAGCTTGGAGGCAGAGTGGGACGAGCAGTACTTC. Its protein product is CASSLEAEWDEQYF.

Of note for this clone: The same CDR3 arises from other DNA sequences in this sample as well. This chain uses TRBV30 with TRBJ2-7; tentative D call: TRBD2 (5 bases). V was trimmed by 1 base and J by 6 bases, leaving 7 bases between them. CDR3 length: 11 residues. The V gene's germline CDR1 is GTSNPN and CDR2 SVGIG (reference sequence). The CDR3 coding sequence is TGTGCCTGGAGTGGAGGGTCCGAGCAGTACTTC. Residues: CAWSGGSEQYF.